Below are 9 T cell receptor beta chains sequenced from a single sample in a study of control samples from healthy donors and cancer patients. TCRdb's table, derived via immunoSEQ multiplex PCR, lists solely in-frame clones and lacks some. Of tens of thousands of clones listed, around 90% are singletons. The specimen was PBMCs. Receptors were obtained from a man aged 25 to 40 with colorectal cancer.

V is TRBV3-1 (or the pseudogene TRBV3-2) and J is TRBJ2-2; 7 bases map to TRBD1. The V and J ends lost 4 bases and 0 bases, in that order; junction bases with no gene match: 5. The CDR3 covers 16 residues. CDR1 is LGHDT and CDR2 is YNNKEL in the germline V gene (reference sequence). In DNA form, the CDR3 reads TGTGCCAGCAGCCGGACAGGTATCGCGAACACCGGGGAGCTGTTTTTT. Amino acids: CASSRTGIANTGELFF.

This sequence joins TRBV6-1 and TRBJ2-7; the D is unclear. V was trimmed by 2 bases and J by 0 bases, leaving 5 bases between them. From germline, CDR1 is MNHNS and CDR2 SASEGT. This CDR3 has 13 amino acids. The chain's CDR3 is CASSETASYEQYV. CDR3 DNA: TGTGCCAGCAGTGAAACAGCCTCCTACGAGCAGTACGTC.

This clone has a single count. The DNA for the CDR3 is TGCAGTGCCACGGACAATGGCTACACCTTC. Translation: CSATDNGYTF. The chain joins TRBV20-1 to TRBJ1-2; D is perhaps TRBD1 (5 bases). CDR1 is DFQATT, CDR2 SNEGSKA, per germline (reference sequence). The CDR3 is made up of 10 amino acids. V lost 6 bases, J lost 6 bases, and 8 bases lay in between.

Written as DNA, the CDR3 is TGTGCCAGCATGCGGCTTTACAATGAGCAGTTCTTC. Protein product: CASMRLYNEQFF. This chain connects TRBV6-5 to TRBJ2-1; D unclear. The CDR3 sequence is 12 residues long. V gave up 7 bases and J gave up 4 bases, with 8 bases separating them. Germline CDR1 MNHEY, CDR2 SVGAGI.

The CDR3 nucleotides read TGTGCCAGCAGCCGGGACAGGGGCGAGTCCGGGGAGCTGTTTTTT. It yields the protein CASSRDRGESGELFF. V usage is TRBV11-3 and J usage is TRBJ2-2; TRBD1 agrees at 10 bases. This CDR3 contains 15 residues. V lost 5 bases and J lost 6; bases outside the gene matches: 6. Germline CDR1 reads SGHNT; CDR2 reads YENEEA.

This clone was seen a handful of times. The V gene is TRBV7-2, the J gene TRBJ2-5; 8 bases are a match to TRBD1. Germline V gives CDR1 SGHTA, CDR2 FQGNSA. The CDR3 loop spans 13 amino acids. V gave up 11 bases and J gave up 2 bases; unmatched junction bases: 7. The CDR3 DNA reads as TGTGCCTGGACAGGGCCCTTTCAAGAGACCCAGTACTTC. Translated: CAWTGPFQETQYF. Full variable domain (missing parts from reference TRBV7-2 and TRBJ2-5): GAGVSQSPSNKVTEKGKDVELRCDPISGHTALYWYRQSLGQGLEFLIYFQGNSAPDKSGLPSDRFSAERTGGSVSTLTIQRTQQEDSAVYLCAWTGPFQETQYFGPGTRLLVL.

The chain is built from TRBV6-6 and TRBJ2-3; 12 nucleotides align to TRBD2. In germline, CDR1 is MNHNY, CDR2 SVGAGI (reference sequence). CDR3 length equals 16 residues. Trimming removed 5 bases from V and 4 bases from J; junction bases left unmatched: 7. DNA for the CDR3: TGTGCCAGCAGTCGTTCTAGCGGGGGGGCCGCAGATACGCAGTATTTT. Amino acid sequence: CASSRSSGGAADTQYF.

The chain joins TRBV5-1 to TRBJ2-1; possible D gene TRBD2, 6 bases. V dropped 4 bases and J dropped 6 bases, with 23 bases sitting between them. Looked up from germline, CDR1 is SGHRS and CDR2 is YFSETQ. The length of the CDR3 is 17 residues. CDR3 sequence reads: CASSLRTGTPLLNEQFF. CDR3 in DNA: TGCGCCAGCAGCCTAAGAACCGGGACTCCACTTCTCAATGAGCAGTTCTTC.

The chain couples TRBV11-2 to TRBJ1-2; D uncertain. Trimming removed 1 base from V and 2 bases from J, with 8 bases in between. Germline V gene sequence: CDR1 SGHAT, CDR2 FQNNGV. CDR3 length: 14 amino acids. Here the CDR3 reads CASSLGGRNYGYTF. CDR3 bases: TGTGCCAGCAGCTTAGGCGGACGGAACTATGGCTACACCTTC.